This T cell receptor (beta chain) was captured in a study of blood T cell repertoires in COVID-19. Authors' methods: Amplification of reference gene primers was used by the study to estimate nucleated cell counts. Assay: immunoSEQ multiplex PCR; the TCRdb copy retains only in-frame clones and omits some. From that table come the V and J calls and clone size; the DNA was used to work out D and trimming. The sample yields approximately 200,000 clones, roughly 86% seen once. CDR3 size: 15 residues. The ends were cut back, 2 bases at V and 0 bases at J, with 11 bases in the middle. Per the germline V gene, CDR1 is SEHNR and CDR2 is FQNEAQ (reference sequence).

Sequenced: peripheral blood. The TCR was taken from a woman in her 30s with active or convalescent COVID-19. The rearrangement links TRBV7-9 to TRBJ2-7, with a weak D call TRBD2 (6 bases). The CDR3 here is CASSLSGDSSYEQYF. The CDR3 DNA is TGTGCCAGCAGCTTATCGGGAGATAGCTCCTACGAGCAGTACTTC.